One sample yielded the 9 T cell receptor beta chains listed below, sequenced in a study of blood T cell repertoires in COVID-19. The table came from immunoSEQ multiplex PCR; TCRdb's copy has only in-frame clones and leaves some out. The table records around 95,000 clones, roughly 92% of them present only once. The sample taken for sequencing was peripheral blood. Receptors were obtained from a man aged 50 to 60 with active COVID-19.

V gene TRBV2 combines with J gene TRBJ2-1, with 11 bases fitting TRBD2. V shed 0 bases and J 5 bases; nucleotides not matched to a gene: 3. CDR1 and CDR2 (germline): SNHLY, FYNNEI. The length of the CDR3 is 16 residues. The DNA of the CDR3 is TGTGCCAGCAGTGAAGCGGGACTAGCGGTAAACAATGAGCAGTTCTTC. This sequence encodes CASSEAGLAVNNEQFF. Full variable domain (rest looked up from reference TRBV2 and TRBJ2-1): EPEVTQTPSHQVTQMGQEVILRCVPISNHLYFYWYRQILGQKVEFLVSFYNNEISEKSEIFDDQFSVERPDGSNFTLKIRSTKLEDSAMYFCASSEAGLAVNNEQFFGPGTRLTVL.

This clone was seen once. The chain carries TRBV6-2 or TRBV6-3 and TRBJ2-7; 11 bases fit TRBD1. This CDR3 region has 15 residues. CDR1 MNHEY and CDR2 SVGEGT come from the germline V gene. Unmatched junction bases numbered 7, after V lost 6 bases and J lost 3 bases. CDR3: CASSKLGTGGYEQYF. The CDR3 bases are TGTGCCAGCAGCAAGTTGGGGACAGGGGGCTACGAGCAGTACTTC.

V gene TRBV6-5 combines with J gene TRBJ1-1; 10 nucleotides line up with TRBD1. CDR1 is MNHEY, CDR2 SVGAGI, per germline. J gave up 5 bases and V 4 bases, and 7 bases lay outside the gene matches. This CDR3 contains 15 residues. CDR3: CASSFRQGARTEAFF. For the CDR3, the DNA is TGTGCCAGCAGTTTCAGACAGGGGGCAAGGACTGAAGCTTTCTTT.

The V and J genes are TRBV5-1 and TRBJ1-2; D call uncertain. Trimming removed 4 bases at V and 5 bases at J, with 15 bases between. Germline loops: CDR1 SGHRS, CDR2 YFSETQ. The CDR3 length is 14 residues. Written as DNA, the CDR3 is TGCGCCAGCAGCCCTAAAGAGGCAGAGTATGGCTACACCTTC. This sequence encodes CASSPKEAEYGYTF.

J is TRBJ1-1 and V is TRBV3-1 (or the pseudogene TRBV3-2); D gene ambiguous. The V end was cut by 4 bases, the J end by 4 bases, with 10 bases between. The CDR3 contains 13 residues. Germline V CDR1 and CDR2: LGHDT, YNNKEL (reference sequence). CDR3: CASSRGWGTEAFF. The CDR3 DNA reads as TGTGCCAGCAGCCGCGGGTGGGGCACTGAAGCTTTCTTT.

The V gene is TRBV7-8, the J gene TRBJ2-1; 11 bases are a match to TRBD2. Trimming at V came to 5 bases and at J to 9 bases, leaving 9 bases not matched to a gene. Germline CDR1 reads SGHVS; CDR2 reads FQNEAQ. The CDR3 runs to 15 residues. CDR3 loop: CASSRSGRAYGEQFF. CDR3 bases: TGTGCCAGCAGCCGTAGCGGGAGGGCTTATGGTGAGCAGTTCTTC.

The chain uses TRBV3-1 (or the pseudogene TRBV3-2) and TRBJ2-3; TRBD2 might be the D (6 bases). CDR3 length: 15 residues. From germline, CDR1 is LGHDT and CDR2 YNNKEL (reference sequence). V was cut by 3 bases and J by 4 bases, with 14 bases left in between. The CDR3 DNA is TGTGCCAGCAGCCAGGATGCGGGGCTGGCAGATACGCAGTATTTT. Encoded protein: CASSQDAGLADTQYF.

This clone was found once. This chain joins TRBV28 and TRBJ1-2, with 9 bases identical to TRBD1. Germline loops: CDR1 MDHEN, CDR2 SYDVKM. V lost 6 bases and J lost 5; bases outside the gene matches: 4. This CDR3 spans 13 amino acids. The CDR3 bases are TGTGCCAGCAGGACAGGGGGACCTTATGGCTACACCTTC. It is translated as CASRTGGPYGYTF.

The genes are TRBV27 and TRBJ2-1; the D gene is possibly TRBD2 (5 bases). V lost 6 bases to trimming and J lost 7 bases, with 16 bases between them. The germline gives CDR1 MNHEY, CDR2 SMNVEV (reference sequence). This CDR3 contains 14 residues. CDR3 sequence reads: CASRGAALGNEQFF. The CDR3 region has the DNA TGTGCCAGCAGGGGAGCGGCCCTTGGAAATGAGCAGTTCTTC.